The 24 T cell receptor beta chains given below trace back to one sample, sequenced in a study of Ad26.COV2.S vaccination and SARS-CoV-2 variants (dated by TCRdb to 2020 to 2023). The label giving this sample's treatment or condition can be read as: some 20 received Ad26.COV2.S at low or high dose, single or two shots; about 5 received placebo; per-sample allocation not given. Repertoires of vaccine and placebo recipients were sequenced from samples taken on day 63 after the first injection. Library preparation employed the immunoSEQ multiplex PCR assay. TCRdb provides this immuneACCESS table in a form limited to in-frame rearrangements. Some clones are lacking; in checked studies, under half of them reflect an unresolved V gene, and why the rest are absent is not known. A total of hundreds of thousands of clones appear in this sample, roughly nine tenths of them only once. 2.5% of the sample is taken by the ten largest.

This material consisted of peripheral blood, taken in a trial of Ad26.COV2.S vaccine versus placebo. The receptors come from a person between 18 and 59 years old who received the Ad26.COV2.S COVID-19 vaccine or a placebo.

In its sample, this clone was seen once. The chain uses TRBV6-5 and TRBJ1-1; tentative D call: TRBD1 (6 bases). This CDR3 has 15 residues. The V end was cut by 5 bases, the J end by 4 bases, with 17 bases between. CDR1 and CDR2 from the germline V gene are MNHEY and SVGAGI. CDR3 bases: TGTGCCAGCAGTCCGCTCACCGGACAGATCACTGAAGCTTTCTTT. Encoded protein: CASSPLTGQITEAFF.

The chain recombines TRBV15 with TRBJ2-7; TRBD2 is a possible D gene (6 bases). The CDR3 spans 18 residues. Per germline, CDR1 LNHNV and CDR2 YYDKDF (reference sequence). The germline V and J ends were trimmed by 0 bases and 0 bases, with 18 bases remaining between them. CDR3 DNA sequence: TGTGCCACCAGCAGAGATAGGGACGGGACTCCTCACTCCTACGAGCAGTACTTC. Translation gives CATSRDRDGTPHSYEQYF.

V and J are TRBV19 and TRBJ1-2; D is uncertain. Trimming took off 6 bases at V and 4 bases at J, with 15 bases between the two ends. There are 14 residues in the CDR3. Germline assignment: CDR1 LNHDA and CDR2 SQIVND (reference sequence). The CDR3 bases are TGTGCCAGTAGCAGACCCGGCATCTTCTATGGCTACACCTTC. Translation gives CASSRPGIFYGYTF.

This chain uses TRBV29-1 with TRBJ2-5, with D possibly being TRBD1 or TRBD2 (7 bases each). Germline V CDR1 and CDR2: SQVTM, ANQGSEA. The V end was cut by 6 bases, the J end by 4 bases, with 18 bases between. This CDR3 is 14 amino acids long. The DNA of the CDR3 is TGCAGCGTGAACAGGGGAGGGCAACCAGAGACCCAGTACTTC. Protein sequence: CSVNRGGQPETQYF.

The chain has TRBV27 and TRBJ2-3; D tentatively fits TRBD1 or TRBD2 (5 bases each). The CDR3 spans 15 residues. Germline CDR1 MNHEY, CDR2 SMNVEV (reference sequence). V lost 4 bases, J lost 10 bases, and 21 bases lay in between. This CDR3 reads CASSSPPRDPRAQYF. In DNA, the CDR3 is TGTGCCAGCAGTTCACCCCCCAGGGACCCGAGGGCGCAGTATTTT.

The V gene is TRBV28, the J gene TRBJ2-3; the D gene is possibly TRBD2 (5 bases). V dropped 6 bases and J dropped 8 bases, with 18 bases sitting between them. The V gene's germline CDR1 is MDHEN and CDR2 SYDVKM. This CDR3 has 14 residues. Written as DNA, the CDR3 is TGTGCCAGCAGCTCCGATCTGGACTTCGGTACGCAGTATTTT. Protein product: CASSSDLDFGTQYF. The variable domain in full, with the rest retrieved from reference TRBV28 and TRBJ2-3, is DVKVTQSSRYLVKRTGEKVFLECVQDMDHENMFWYRQDPGLGLRLIYFSYDVKMKEKGDIPEGYSVSREKKERFSLILESASTNQTSMYLCASSSDLDFGTQYFGPGTRLTVL.

V is TRBV5-1 and J is TRBJ2-6; D gene unclear. Germline lookup yields CDR1 SGHRS and CDR2 YFSETQ. Trimming left V 0 bases short and J 2 bases short, with 6 bases between. The CDR3 spans 15 residues. The CDR3: CASSLAGAGANVLTF. CDR3 DNA sequence: TGCGCCAGCAGCTTGGCCGGAGCTGGGGCCAACGTCCTGACTTTC. The full variable domain, its missing parts supplied by reference TRBV5-1 and TRBJ2-6, is KAGVTQTPRYLIKTRGQQVTLSCSPISGHRSVSWYQQTPGQGLQFLFEYFSETQRNKGNFPGRFSGRQFSNSRSEMNVSTLELGDSALYLCASSLAGAGANVLTFGAGSRLTVL.

The V gene is TRBV13, the J gene TRBJ2-1; D not resolved. This CDR3 spans 13 amino acids. The germline V and J ends were trimmed by 1 base and 4 bases, with 5 bases remaining between them. Germline V gene data show CDR1 as PRHDT and CDR2 as FYEKMQ (reference sequence). The CDR3: CASSLEQYNEQFF. The CDR3 DNA sequence: TGTGCCAGCAGCTTAGAACAGTACAATGAGCAGTTCTTC.

V gene TRBV5-1 combines with J gene TRBJ2-2; the D gene is possibly TRBD1 (5 bases). The CDR3 length is 14 residues. V lost 2 bases and J 7 bases, leaving 12 bases between the germline ends. The germline CDR1 and CDR2 sequences are SGHRS and YFSETQ. In DNA form, the CDR3 reads TGCGCCAGCAGCTTTCGGACAACAGGCGGGGAGCTGTTTTTT. This encodes CASSFRTTGGELFF.

The gene calls are TRBV10-3 and TRBJ1-1; 7 bases map to TRBD1. The J segment lost 5 bases and the V segment lost 7 bases, leaving 10 bases of the junction unmatched. In germline, CDR1 is ENHRY, CDR2 SYGVKD. This CDR3 region has 14 residues. The CDR3 protein is CAITRGRGGTEAFF. The CDR3 DNA reads TGTGCCATCACAAGAGGCAGGGGGGGAACTGAAGCTTTCTTT.

In its sample, this clone was seen once. The rearrangement links TRBV9 to TRBJ1-2, with 7 bases fitting TRBD1. Trimming cost V 6 bases and J 8 bases; bases outside gene matches: 13. This CDR3 region has 14 residues. Germline CDR1 reads SGDLS; CDR2 reads YYNGEE. CDR3 nucleotide sequence: TGTGCCAGCACCCCAGGGGGGGAACCCTTGGGCTACACCTTC. This translates into CASTPGGEPLGYTF.

The CDR3 loop reads CASSRTGLGDRVFEQYF. In DNA form, the CDR3 reads TGTGCCAGCAGCCGGACTGGGCTCGGGGATAGAGTTTTCGAGCAGTACTTC. V is TRBV5-5 and J is TRBJ2-7; a possible D gene is TRBD2 (5 bases). Deletions cut 4 bases from V and 6 bases from J, with 26 bases between. CDR1 and CDR2 from the germline V gene are SGHKS and YYEKEE (reference sequence). This CDR3 spans 17 amino acids. Drawing the rest from reference TRBV5-5 and TRBJ2-7, the complete variable domain is DAGVTQSPTHLIKTRGQQVTLRCSPISGHKSVSWYQQVLGQGPQFIFQYYEKEERGRGNFPDRFSARQFPNYSSELNVNALLLGDSALYLCASSRTGLGDRVFEQYFGPGTRLTVT.

The chain combines TRBV7-2 with TRBJ2-3; D gene uncertain. With 3 bases removed from V and 0 bases from J, the gap between germline ends came to 7 bases. The CDR3 spans 14 residues. The germline gives CDR1 SGHTA, CDR2 FQGNSA. CDR3 amino acids: CASSFTESTDTQYF. CDR3 nucleotides: TGTGCCAGCAGCTTTACAGAGAGCACAGATACGCAGTATTTT.

V usage is TRBV7-2 and J usage is TRBJ2-3; 9 bases match TRBD2. The CDR3 runs to 18 residues. V shed 2 bases and J 4 bases; nucleotides not matched to a gene: 13. Germline lookup yields CDR1 SGHTA and CDR2 FQGNSA. The CDR3 DNA is TGTGCCAGCAGCTTAAGTCTAGCGGGGCCTACTCGGGCAGATACGCAGTATTTT. It is translated as CASSLSLAGPTRADTQYF.

The chain joins TRBV4-3 to TRBJ2-7; D call uncertain. The V gene lost 0 bases and the J gene lost 4 bases, with 7 bases spanning the gap. This CDR3 comprises 13 residues. CDR1 and CDR2 from the germline V gene are LGHNA and YSLEER. This chain's CDR3 is CASSQDLRYEQYF. CDR3 bases: TGCGCCAGCAGCCAAGATCTTCGATACGAGCAGTACTTC.

V gene TRBV28 combines with J gene TRBJ2-7, with D possibly TRBD2 on 6 matching bases. This CDR3 region has 13 residues. Trimming removed 4 bases from V and 3 bases from J, with 10 bases in between. The germline V gene encodes CDR1 MDHEN and CDR2 SYDVKM. DNA of the CDR3: TGTGCCAGCAGTTCCCCCGGGGGCTACGAGCAGTACTTC. As protein: CASSSPGGYEQYF.

J is TRBJ2-5 and V is TRBV5-1; D might be TRBD1 (6 bases). This CDR3 is built from 14 residues. The V and J ends lost 0 bases and 5 bases respectively, with 11 bases between them. Germline loops: CDR1 SGHRS, CDR2 YFSETQ. The CDR3 region is CASSLEGHTETQYF. In nucleotides, the CDR3 is TGCGCCAGCAGCTTGGAGGGACATACGGAGACCCAGTACTTC.

The rearrangement links TRBV19 to TRBJ2-1; D possibly uses TRBD1 or TRBD2 (7 bases each). This CDR3 contains 15 residues. From germline, CDR1 is LNHDA and CDR2 SQIVND (reference sequence). Trimming removed 6 bases at V and 7 bases at J, with 19 bases between. The CDR3 DNA follows: TGTGCCAGTAGCCTTGACAGGGAGGGGGAAAATGAGCAGTTCTTC. Its translation: CASSLDREGENEQFF.

This clone was seen just once. The rearrangement uses TRBV18 and TRBJ2-3; a possible D gene is TRBD2 (6 bases). The CDR3 spans 15 residues. Deletions cut 3 bases from V and 4 bases from J, with 14 bases between. Germline V CDR1 and CDR2: KGHSH, LQKENI. The CDR3 region has the DNA TGTGCCAGCTCACCCCGGGGGTCAACAGCAGATACGCAGTATTTT. Encoded protein: CASSPRGSTADTQYF.

The chain links TRBV2 to TRBJ1-2, with a tentative D call TRBD1 (5 bases). Germline CDR1 reads SNHLY; CDR2 reads FYNNEI. The CDR3 loop spans 15 amino acids. V lost 1 base, J lost 4 bases, and 13 bases lay in between. The DNA of the CDR3 is TGTGCCAGCAGTGAAGTGGCAGGGAGGACCTATGGCTACACCTTC. The encoded protein is CASSEVAGRTYGYTF.

This clone was detected only once. V gene TRBV7-6 combines with J gene TRBJ2-1; perhaps TRBD2 as D (5 bases). In germline, CDR1 is SGHVS, CDR2 FNYEAQ. The CDR3 has 14 amino acids. Trimming took off 5 bases at V and 2 bases at J, with 10 bases between the two ends. The CDR3 DNA is TGTGCCAGCAGCCCGCGGGCGGCCTACAATGAGCAGTTCTTC. Amino acid sequence: CASSPRAAYNEQFF.

The chain recombines TRBV7-2 with TRBJ2-2, with 9 bases lining up with TRBD2. The germline CDR1 and CDR2 sequences are SGHTA and FQGNSA. V gave up 7 bases and J gave up 3 bases; unmatched junction bases: 6. The CDR3 contains 15 residues. For the CDR3, the DNA is TGTGCCAGCACCGCGACTAGCGGATACACCGGGGAGCTGTTTTTT. It is translated as CASTATSGYTGELFF.

The V gene is TRBV27, the J gene TRBJ1-4; a weak D match, TRBD1 (6 bases). The germline V and J ends were trimmed by 7 bases and 3 bases, with 9 bases remaining between them. CDR1 MNHEY and CDR2 SMNVEV come from the germline V gene (reference sequence). This CDR3 spans 13 amino acids. DNA of the CDR3: TGTGCCAGCAAGGGGGGAGCTAATGAAAAACTGTTTTTT. Protein sequence: CASKGGANEKLFF.

The rearrangement links TRBV5-4 to TRBJ1-6; D uncertain. The V gene lost 1 base and the J gene lost 7 bases, with 9 bases spanning the gap. Germline V gene sequence: CDR1 SGHNT, CDR2 YYREEE (reference sequence). The CDR3 spans 14 residues. CDR3 amino acids: CASSLLQRNSPLHF. DNA of the CDR3: TGTGCCAGCAGCTTGCTTCAGAGAAATTCACCCCTCCACTTT. The complete variable domain, with remaining parts taken from reference TRBV5-4 and TRBJ1-6, reads ETGVTQSPTHLIKTRGQQVTLRCSSQSGHNTVSWYQQALGQGPQFIFQYYREEENGRGNFPPRFSGLQFPNYSSELNVNALELDDSALYLCASSLLQRNSPLHFGNGTRLTVT.